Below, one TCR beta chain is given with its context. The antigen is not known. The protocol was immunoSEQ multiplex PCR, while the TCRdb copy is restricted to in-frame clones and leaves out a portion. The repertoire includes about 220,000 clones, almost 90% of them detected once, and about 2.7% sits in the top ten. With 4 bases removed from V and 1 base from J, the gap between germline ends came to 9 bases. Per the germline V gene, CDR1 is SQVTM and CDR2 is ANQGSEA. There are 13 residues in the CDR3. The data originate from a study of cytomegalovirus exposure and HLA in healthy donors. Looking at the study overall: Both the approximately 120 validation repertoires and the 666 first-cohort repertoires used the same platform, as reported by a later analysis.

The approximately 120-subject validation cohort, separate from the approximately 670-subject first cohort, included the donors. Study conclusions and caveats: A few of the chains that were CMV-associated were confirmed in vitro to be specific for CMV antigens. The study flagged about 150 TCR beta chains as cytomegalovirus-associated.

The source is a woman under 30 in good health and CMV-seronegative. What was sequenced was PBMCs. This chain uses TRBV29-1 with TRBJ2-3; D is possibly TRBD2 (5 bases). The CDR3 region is CSVGSRGTDTQYF. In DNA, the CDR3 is TGCAGCGTTGGATCGAGGGGCACAGATACGCAGTATTTT.